These 23 T cell receptor beta chains were sequenced from one sample in a study of coeliac disease. Here immunoSEQ multiplex PCR was the method, and the copy in TCRdb shows in-frame clones only, minus some. The table has around 1,000 clones, roughly 49% seen once. Source material: intraepithelial lymphocytes from the gut. The receptors originated from a woman under 40 without celiac disease.

With regard to this clone: A far bigger clonotype differs at one base, so this is likely a read error. V is TRBV19 and J is TRBJ2-7; D possibly corresponds to TRBD1 (6 bases). Trimming stripped 8 bases from V and 0 bases from J, with 14 bases between. The CDR3 has 14 amino acids. Germline V gives CDR1 LNHDA, CDR2 SQIVND (reference sequence). For the CDR3, the DNA is TGTGCCAGTTCAACAGGGCCACACTCCTACGAGCAGTACTTC. Translation gives CASSTGPHSYEQYF.

This clone was seen a single time. The chain joins TRBV27 to TRBJ2-7; 7 positions agree with TRBD1. The CDR3 is 18 residues long. J was trimmed by 2 bases and V by 6 bases; bases with no gene match: 19. Germline V gene data show CDR1 as MNHEY and CDR2 as SMNVEV (reference sequence). CDR3 nucleotide sequence: TGTGCCAGCAGCAACGCTCCCCTCGGGCAGGGGGTGACCTACGAGCAGTACTTC. As protein: CASSNAPLGQGVTYEQYF.

A few counts support this clone. The chain joins TRBV30 to TRBJ1-1; TRBD1 aligns across 7 bases. Unmatched junction bases numbered 9, after V lost 4 bases and J lost 10 bases. The CDR3 totals 12 residues. The germline gives CDR1 GTSNPN, CDR2 SVGIG (reference sequence). CDR3 region: CAWILVRGLAFF. CDR3 bases: TGTGCCTGGATACTCGTAAGGGGGCTAGCTTTCTTT.

This rearrangement joins TRBV5-1 to TRBJ2-3, with D perhaps matching TRBD1 (6 bases). Germline CDR1 is SGHRS and CDR2 is YFSETQ. CDR3 length equals 16 residues. V was trimmed by 4 bases and J by 4 bases, leaving 19 bases between them. CDR3 protein: CASSTYREEVADTQYF. CDR3 DNA: TGCGCCAGCAGCACCTACAGGGAAGAGGTTGCAGATACGCAGTATTTT.

This clone was observed once. The chain carries TRBV5-4 and TRBJ2-5; a weak D match, TRBD2 (7 bases). Looked up from germline, CDR1 is SGHNT and CDR2 is YYREEE (reference sequence). CDR3 length: 15 residues. Between the trimmed V and J ends, which lost 2 bases and 5 bases, there was a span of 16 bases. For the CDR3, the DNA is TGTGCCAGCAGCTTAGGGGGGGCGCAGGTTGAGACCCAGTACTTC. Residues: CASSLGGAQVETQYF.

The V and J genes are TRBV4-1 and TRBJ2-5, with 7 bases that match TRBD2. Germline CDR1 is MGHRA and CDR2 is YSYEKL. The CDR3 loop spans 15 amino acids. V dropped 4 bases and J dropped 5; count of bases not matched to a gene: 10. CDR3 sequence reads: CASSREGGTLETQYF. In DNA, the CDR3 is TGCGCCAGCAGCCGGGAGGGCGGGACCCTGGAGACCCAGTACTTC.

This clone was recorded a few times. The chain combines TRBV19 with TRBJ1-2, with 7 positions matching TRBD1. The CDR3 contains 14 residues. Looked up from germline, CDR1 is LNHDA and CDR2 is SQIVND (reference sequence). The J segment lost 5 bases and the V segment lost 9 bases, leaving 12 bases of the junction unmatched. The chain's CDR3 is CASAEPTGVYGYTF. The DNA for the CDR3 is TGTGCCAGCGCGGAACCAACAGGGGTTTATGGCTACACCTTC. Variable domain in full (rest from reference TRBV19 and TRBJ1-2): DGGITQSPKYLFRKEGQNVTLSCEQNLNHDAMYWYRQDPGQGLRLIYYSQIVNDFQKGDIAEGYSVSREKKESFPLTVTSAQKNPTAFYLCASAEPTGVYGYTFGSGTRLTVV.

The genes are TRBV5-4 and TRBJ2-5; 13 bases match TRBD2. The ends lost 4 bases at V and 0 bases at J; junction bases unmatched: 6. Germline V lookup: CDR1 SGHNT, CDR2 YYREEE (reference sequence). CDR3 size: 17 residues. This chain's CDR3 is CASSVTSGGYDQETQYF. CDR3 DNA sequence: TGTGCCAGCAGCGTGACTAGCGGGGGGTATGACCAAGAGACCCAGTACTTC.

CDR3 sequence: CATSGGGQWYYEQYF. CDR3 DNA sequence: TGTGCCACTAGTGGGGGGGGACAATGGTACTACGAGCAGTACTTC. The V call is TRBV10-3, the J call TRBJ2-7, with D perhaps matching TRBD2 (7 bases). CDR3 size: 15 residues. V was clipped by 10 bases and J by 3 bases, with 22 bases between them. The germline V gene encodes CDR1 ENHRY and CDR2 SYGVKD.

This clone has more than one count but fewer than ten. The V gene is TRBV27, the J gene TRBJ2-3, with D maybe TRBD2 (5 bases). V lost 6 bases and J lost 8, with 15 bases in between. The CDR3 is 13 amino acids. Germline V CDR1 and CDR2: MNHEY, SMNVEV (reference sequence). The CDR3 bases are TGTGCCAGCAGACTAGTCCCAGGAGGTACGCAGTATTTT. Amino acids: CASRLVPGGTQYF.

The rearrangement links TRBV30 to TRBJ1-2; D gene unclear. Trimming cost V 5 bases and J 2 bases, with 15 bases left between them. Germline-derived CDR1 and CDR2 are GTSNPN and SVGIG (reference sequence). This CDR3 is built from 14 residues. CDR3 sequence reads: CAWVRSGLNYGYTF. The CDR3 bases are TGTGCCTGGGTCCGAAGCGGCCTAAACTATGGCTACACCTTC.

This chain links TRBV4-1 with TRBJ2-3; the D is unclear. The CDR3 is 12 amino acids. Deletions cut 1 base from V and 8 bases from J, with 7 bases between. CDR1 is MGHRA, CDR2 YSYEKL, per germline. CDR3 sequence: CASSQALGTQYF. The DNA for the CDR3 is TGCGCCAGCAGCCAAGCTCTAGGTACGCAGTATTTT.

This sequence joins TRBV29-1 and TRBJ2-5; tentative D call: TRBD1 (6 bases). Germline CDR1 and CDR2: SQVTM and ANQGSEA. This CDR3 has 13 amino acids. V dropped 7 bases and J dropped 4 bases, with 16 bases sitting between them. Written as DNA, the CDR3 is TGCAGCGCCCCGACAGGAATTGCAGAGACCCAGTACTTC. Amino acid sequence: CSAPTGIAETQYF. Together with reference TRBV29-1 and TRBJ2-5, the CDR3 gives the full variable domain: SAVISQKPSRDICQRGTSLTIQCQVDSQVTMMFWYRQQPGQSLTLIATANQGSEATYESGFVIDKFPISRPNLTFSTLTVSNMSPEDSSIYLCSAPTGIAETQYFGPGTRLLVL.

This clone is classed as hyperexpanded. The chain has TRBV28 and TRBJ1-1; D is unresolved. Between the trimmed V and J ends, which lost 1 base and 2 bases, there was a span of 8 bases. Germline V lookup: CDR1 MDHEN, CDR2 SYDVKM. The CDR3 sequence is 14 residues long. The CDR3 nucleotides are TGTGCCAGCAGTTTATTTCCAGAAAACACTGAAGCTTTCTTT. It specifies CASSLFPENTEAFF.

There are a few counts of this clone. This sequence joins TRBV7-8 and TRBJ2-3, with 9 bases identical to TRBD1. V shed 4 bases and J 4 bases; nucleotides not matched to a gene: 12. Germline CDR1 and CDR2: SGHVS and FQNEAQ. The CDR3 runs to 17 residues. The CDR3 loop is CASSYAPGQGTPDTQYF. The CDR3 DNA reads as TGTGCCAGCAGCTATGCTCCGGGACAGGGCACGCCAGATACGCAGTATTTT.

This rearrangement joins TRBV30 to TRBJ2-1, with TRBD1 as a possible D gene (6 bases). CDR3 length equals 13 residues. Germline V gene data show CDR1 as GTSNPN and CDR2 as SVGIG (reference sequence). Trimming stripped 3 bases from V and 7 bases from J, with 13 bases between. The CDR3 reads CAWRQGGMNEQFF. The CDR3 DNA follows: TGTGCCTGGAGACAGGGTGGGATGAATGAGCAGTTCTTC.

The rearrangement links TRBV6-5 to TRBJ2-7; 9 nucleotides agree with TRBD1. Germline trimming cut 2 bases from V and 4 bases from J; bases unmatched to any gene: 6. Looked up from germline, CDR1 is MNHEY and CDR2 is SVGAGI. The CDR3 loop spans 15 amino acids. The chain's CDR3 is CASSYRRTGEYEQYF. CDR3 DNA: TGTGCCAGCAGTTACAGGAGGACAGGGGAGTACGAGCAGTACTTC.

The J gene is TRBJ2-5, the V gene TRBV7-4; 8 positions agree with TRBD1. Germline loops: CDR1 SGHVT, CDR2 SQSDAQ. The ends lost 4 bases at V and 4 bases at J; junction bases unmatched: 11. The CDR3 consists of 16 residues. CDR3 loop: CASSSSTGGLLETQYF. The CDR3 DNA is TGTGCCAGCAGCTCGAGTACAGGGGGGCTTCTAGAGACCCAGTACTTC.

The count of this clone is one. The chain joins TRBV27 to TRBJ1-4; D remains ambiguous. CDR1 MNHEY and CDR2 SMNVEV come from the germline V gene (reference sequence). The CDR3 has 14 residues. Trimming stripped 8 bases from V and 0 bases from J, with 10 bases between. In DNA form, the CDR3 reads TGTGCCAGCCGACCGCTAGCAACTAATGAAAAACTGTTTTTT. Protein: CASRPLATNEKLFF.

Only a few counts were recorded for this clone. The genes are TRBV27 and TRBJ1-2; D unclear. The CDR3 length is 14 residues. V lost 5 bases and J 8 bases, leaving 18 bases between the germline ends. Germline assignment: CDR1 MNHEY and CDR2 SMNVEV (reference sequence). The CDR3 sequence is CASSPGVQEGGYTF. The CDR3 region has the DNA TGTGCCAGCAGTCCAGGAGTCCAAGAGGGAGGCTACACCTTC.

The sample holds a few counts of this clone. This rearrangement joins TRBV6-5 to TRBJ2-5; TRBD2 agrees at 10 bases. V shed 6 bases and J 0 bases; nucleotides not matched to a gene: 4. The CDR3 totals 15 residues. Germline lookup yields CDR1 MNHEY and CDR2 SVGAGI. The CDR3 is CASRKRGGYQETQYF. The CDR3 coding sequence is TGTGCCAGCAGGAAGCGGGGGGGATACCAAGAGACCCAGTACTTC.

This clone was detected only a few times. The chain recombines TRBV6-1 with TRBJ1-4; D perhaps matches TRBD1 (5 bases). This CDR3 spans 13 amino acids. Germline V gives CDR1 MNHNS, CDR2 SASEGT. The germline V and J ends were trimmed by 4 bases and 8 bases, with 11 bases remaining between them. CDR3 residues: CASSGGLLEKLFF. The CDR3 nucleotides are TGTGCCAGCAGTGGGGGACTCTTAGAAAAACTGTTTTTT.

This clone came up a few times. The rearrangement uses TRBV6-5 and TRBJ2-5; 11 bases map to TRBD1. Germline V lookup: CDR1 MNHEY, CDR2 SVGAGI. The CDR3 covers 15 residues. Trimming took 6 bases from V and 5 from J; bases not matched to a gene: 8. Here the CDR3 reads CASSKSGQGEETQYF. DNA of the CDR3: TGTGCCAGCAGCAAATCGGGACAGGGGGAGGAGACCCAGTACTTC.